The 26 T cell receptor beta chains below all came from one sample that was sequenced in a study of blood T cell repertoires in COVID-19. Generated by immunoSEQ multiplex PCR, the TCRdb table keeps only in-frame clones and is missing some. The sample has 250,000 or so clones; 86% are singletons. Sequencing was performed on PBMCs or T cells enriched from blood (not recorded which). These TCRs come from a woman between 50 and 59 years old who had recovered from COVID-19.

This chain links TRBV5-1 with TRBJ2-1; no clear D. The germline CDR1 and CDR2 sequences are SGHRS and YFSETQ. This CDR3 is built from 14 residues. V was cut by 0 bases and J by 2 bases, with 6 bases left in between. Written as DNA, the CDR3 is TGCGCCAGCAGCTTGGGCGATCCCTACAATGAGCAGTTCTTC. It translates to CASSLGDPYNEQFF.

The CDR3 sequence is CSASPLKPGIMSYEQYF. CDR3 in DNA: TGCAGTGCTAGTCCCCTGAAGCCAGGGATCATGTCCTACGAGCAGTACTTC. The V and J genes are TRBV20-1 and TRBJ2-7, with a weak D call TRBD1 (5 bases). This CDR3 has 17 amino acids. The V end was cut by 3 bases, the J end by 1 base, with 22 bases between. In germline, CDR1 is DFQATT, CDR2 SNEGSKA (reference sequence).

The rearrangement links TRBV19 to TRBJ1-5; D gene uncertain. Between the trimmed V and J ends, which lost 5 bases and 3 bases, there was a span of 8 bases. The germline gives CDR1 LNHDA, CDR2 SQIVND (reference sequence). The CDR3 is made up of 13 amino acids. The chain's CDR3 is CASSRQDNQPQHF. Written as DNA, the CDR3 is TGTGCCAGTAGTCGACAAGACAATCAGCCCCAGCATTTT. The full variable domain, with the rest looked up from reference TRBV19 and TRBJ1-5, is DGGITQSPKYLFRKEGQNVTLSCEQNLNHDAMYWYRQDPGQGLRLIYYSQIVNDFQKGDIAEGYSVSREKKESFPLTVTSAQKNPTAFYLCASSRQDNQPQHFGDGTRLSIL.

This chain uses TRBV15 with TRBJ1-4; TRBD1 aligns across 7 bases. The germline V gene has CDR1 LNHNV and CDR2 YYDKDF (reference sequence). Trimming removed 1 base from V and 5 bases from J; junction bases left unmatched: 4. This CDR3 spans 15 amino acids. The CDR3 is CATSRVGQLNEKLFF. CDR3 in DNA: TGTGCCACCAGCAGAGTGGGACAGCTCAATGAAAAACTGTTTTTT. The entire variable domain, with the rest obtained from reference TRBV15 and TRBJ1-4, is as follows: DAMVIQNPRYQVTQFGKPVTLSCSQTLNHNVMYWYQQKSSQAPKLLFHYYDKDFNNEADTPDNFQSRRPNTSFCFLDIRSPGLGDTAMYLCATSRVGQLNEKLFFGSGTQLSVL.

CDR3 DNA: TGTGCCAGCAGCTTTGAGACAGGTCATGGGCAGCCCCAGCATTTT. Translating gives CASSFETGHGQPQHF. The V gene is TRBV5-5, the J gene TRBJ1-5; D might be TRBD1 (6 bases). Germline V gene lookup returns CDR1 SGHKS and CDR2 YYEKEE (reference sequence). CDR3 size: 15 residues. Trimming pared 2 bases from V and 7 bases from J, leaving 16 bases between.

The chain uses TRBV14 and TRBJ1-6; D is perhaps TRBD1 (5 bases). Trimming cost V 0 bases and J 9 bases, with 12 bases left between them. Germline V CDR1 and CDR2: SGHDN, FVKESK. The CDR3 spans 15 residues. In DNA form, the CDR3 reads TGTGCCAGCAGCCAAGAGGTGGCAGGGCTTTCACCCCTCCACTTT. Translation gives CASSQEVAGLSPLHF.

The CDR3 sequence: CASTIDRTYTEAFF. The CDR3 nucleotides are TGTGCCAGCACCATAGACAGGACCTACACTGAAGCTTTCTTT. J is TRBJ1-1 and V is TRBV6-5; D is possibly TRBD1 (6 bases). The CDR3 covers 14 residues. CDR1 MNHEY and CDR2 SVGAGI come from the germline V gene. Trimming took off 7 bases at V and 3 bases at J, with 15 bases between the two ends.

CDR3: CASNRLPGQPTEAFF. CDR3 in DNA: TGTGCCAGTAACCGACTTCCGGGACAGCCAACTGAAGCTTTCTTT. The chain joins TRBV19 to TRBJ1-1, with 7 bases identical to TRBD1. CDR1 is LNHDA and CDR2 is SQIVND in the germline V gene (reference sequence). The CDR3 consists of 15 residues. With V trimmed by 7 bases and J by 5 bases, 13 bases remained unmatched. The full variable domain, rest sourced from reference TRBV19 and TRBJ1-1, is DGGITQSPKYLFRKEGQNVTLSCEQNLNHDAMYWYRQDPGQGLRLIYYSQIVNDFQKGDIAEGYSVSREKKESFPLTVTSAQKNPTAFYLCASNRLPGQPTEAFFGQGTRLTVV.

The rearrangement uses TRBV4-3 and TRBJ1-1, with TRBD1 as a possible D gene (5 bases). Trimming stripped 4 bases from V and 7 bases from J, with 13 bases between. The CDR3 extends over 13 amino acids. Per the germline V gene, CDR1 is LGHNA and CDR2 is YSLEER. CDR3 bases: TGCGCCAGCAGCCGGACCTCCAGGGATGAAGCTTTCTTT. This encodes CASSRTSRDEAFF.

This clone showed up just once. CDR3 DNA sequence: TGCGCCAGCAGCCAAAATCCAGGGGGAGAGACCCAGTACTTC. Protein: CASSQNPGGETQYF. The J gene is TRBJ2-5, the V gene TRBV4-3, with 7 bases lining up with TRBD1. CDR3 length equals 14 residues. The germline V gene encodes CDR1 LGHNA and CDR2 YSLEER. Trimming took 2 bases from V and 4 from J; bases not matched to a gene: 4.

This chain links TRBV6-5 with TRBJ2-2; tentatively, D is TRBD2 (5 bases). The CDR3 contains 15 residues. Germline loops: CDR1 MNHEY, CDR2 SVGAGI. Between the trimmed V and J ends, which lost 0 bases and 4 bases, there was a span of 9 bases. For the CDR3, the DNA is TGTGCCAGCAGTTACTCTAGGGAGACCACCGGGGAGCTGTTTTTT. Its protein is CASSYSRETTGELFF.

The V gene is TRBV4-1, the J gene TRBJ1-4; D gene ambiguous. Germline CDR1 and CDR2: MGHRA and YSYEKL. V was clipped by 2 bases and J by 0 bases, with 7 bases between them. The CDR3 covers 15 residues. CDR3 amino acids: CASSQPATTNEKLFF. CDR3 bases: TGCGCCAGCAGCCAACCCGCTACAACTAATGAAAAACTGTTTTTT.

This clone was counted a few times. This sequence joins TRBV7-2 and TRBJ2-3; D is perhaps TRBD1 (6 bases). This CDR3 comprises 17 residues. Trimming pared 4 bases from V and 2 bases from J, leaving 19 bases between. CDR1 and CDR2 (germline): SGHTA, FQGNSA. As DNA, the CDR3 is TGTGCCAGCAGCTCCAGGGGTAGGCAAACTCACACAGATACGCAGTATTTT. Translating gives CASSSRGRQTHTDTQYF.

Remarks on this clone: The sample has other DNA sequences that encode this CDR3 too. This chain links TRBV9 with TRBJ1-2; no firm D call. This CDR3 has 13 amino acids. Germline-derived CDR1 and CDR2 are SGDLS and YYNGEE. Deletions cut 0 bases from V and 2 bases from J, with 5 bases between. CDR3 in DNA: TGTGCCAGCAGCGTAGGAGGAAACTATGGCTACACCTTC. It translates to CASSVGGNYGYTF. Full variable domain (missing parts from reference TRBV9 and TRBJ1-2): DSGVTQTPKHLITATGQRVTLRCSPRSGDLSVYWYQQSLDQGLQFLIQYYNGEERAKGNILERFSAQQFPDLHSELNLSSLELGDSALYFCASSVGGNYGYTFGSGTRLTVV.

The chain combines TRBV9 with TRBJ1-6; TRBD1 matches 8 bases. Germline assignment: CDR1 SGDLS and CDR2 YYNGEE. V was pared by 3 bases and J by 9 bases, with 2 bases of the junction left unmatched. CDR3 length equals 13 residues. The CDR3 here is CASSGTGFSPLHF. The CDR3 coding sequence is TGTGCCAGCAGCGGGACAGGGTTTTCACCCCTCCACTTT.

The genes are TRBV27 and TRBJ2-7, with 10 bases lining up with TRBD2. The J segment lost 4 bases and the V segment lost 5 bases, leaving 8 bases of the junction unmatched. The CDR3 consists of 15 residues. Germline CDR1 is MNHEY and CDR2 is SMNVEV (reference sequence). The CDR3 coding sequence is TGTGCCAGCAGTCTGTGGACTAGCGGTCCGTACGAGCAGTACTTC. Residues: CASSLWTSGPYEQYF.

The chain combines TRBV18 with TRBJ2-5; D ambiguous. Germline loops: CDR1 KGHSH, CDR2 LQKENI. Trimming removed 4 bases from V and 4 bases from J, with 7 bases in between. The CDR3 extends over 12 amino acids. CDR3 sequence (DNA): TGTGCCAGCTCACTCCAGGTAGAGACCCAGTACTTC. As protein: CASSLQVETQYF.

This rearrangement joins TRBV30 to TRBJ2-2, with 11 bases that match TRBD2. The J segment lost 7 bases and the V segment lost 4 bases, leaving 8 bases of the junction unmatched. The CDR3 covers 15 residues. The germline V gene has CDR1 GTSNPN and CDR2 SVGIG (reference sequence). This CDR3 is CAWIPGLAGRGELFF. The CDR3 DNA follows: TGTGCCTGGATACCAGGACTAGCGGGTCGCGGGGAGCTGTTTTTT.

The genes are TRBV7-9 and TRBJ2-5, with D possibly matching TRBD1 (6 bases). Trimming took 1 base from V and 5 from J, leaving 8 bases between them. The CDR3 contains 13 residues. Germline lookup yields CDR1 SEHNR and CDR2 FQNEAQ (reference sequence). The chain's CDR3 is CASSLGQGETQYF. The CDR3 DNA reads TGTGCCAGCAGCTTAGGTCAGGGGGAGACCCAGTACTTC.

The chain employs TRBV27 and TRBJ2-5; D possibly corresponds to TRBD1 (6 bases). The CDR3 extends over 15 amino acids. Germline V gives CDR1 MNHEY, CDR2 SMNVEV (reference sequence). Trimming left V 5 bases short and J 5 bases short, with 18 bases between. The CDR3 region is CASSAWDMGRETQYF. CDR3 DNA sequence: TGTGCCAGCAGTGCATGGGACATGGGACGGGAGACCCAGTACTTC.

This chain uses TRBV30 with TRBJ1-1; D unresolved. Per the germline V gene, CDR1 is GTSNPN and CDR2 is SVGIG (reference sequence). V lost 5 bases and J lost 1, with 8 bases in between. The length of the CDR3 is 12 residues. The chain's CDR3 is CAWGRGNTEAFF. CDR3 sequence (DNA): TGTGCCTGGGGCCGAGGGAACACTGAAGCTTTCTTT.

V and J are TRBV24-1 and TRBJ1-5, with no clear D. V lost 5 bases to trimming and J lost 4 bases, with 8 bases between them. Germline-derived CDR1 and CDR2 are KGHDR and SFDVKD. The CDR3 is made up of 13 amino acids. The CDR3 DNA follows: TGTGCCACCAGTGCGTCAGGAAATCAGCCCCAGCATTTT. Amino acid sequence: CATSASGNQPQHF.

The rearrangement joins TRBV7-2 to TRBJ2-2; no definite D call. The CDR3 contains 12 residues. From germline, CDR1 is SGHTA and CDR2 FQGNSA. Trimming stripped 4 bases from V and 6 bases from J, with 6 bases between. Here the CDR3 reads CASSYTAGELFF. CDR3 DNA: TGTGCCAGCAGCTACACAGCCGGGGAGCTGTTTTTT.

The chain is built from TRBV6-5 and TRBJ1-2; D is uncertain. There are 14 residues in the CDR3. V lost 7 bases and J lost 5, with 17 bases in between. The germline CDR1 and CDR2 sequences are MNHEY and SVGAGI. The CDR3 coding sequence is TGTGCCAGCACCACGATGGGCCAGAAATATGGCTACACCTTC. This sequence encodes CASTTMGQKYGYTF.

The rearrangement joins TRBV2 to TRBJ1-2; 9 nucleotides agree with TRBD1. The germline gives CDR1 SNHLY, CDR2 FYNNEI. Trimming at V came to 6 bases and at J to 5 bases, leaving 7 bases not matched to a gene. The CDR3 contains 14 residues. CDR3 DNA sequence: TGTGCCAGCAGGCGGACAGGGGCAGGGTATGGCTACACCTTC. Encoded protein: CASRRTGAGYGYTF.

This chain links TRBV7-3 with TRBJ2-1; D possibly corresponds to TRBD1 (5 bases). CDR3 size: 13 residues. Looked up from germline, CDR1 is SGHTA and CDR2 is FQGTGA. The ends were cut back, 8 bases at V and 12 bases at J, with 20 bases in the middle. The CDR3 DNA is TGTGCCAGCCAAGCAGCGAATTCCAGGGTGCAGTTCTTC. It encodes CASQAANSRVQFF. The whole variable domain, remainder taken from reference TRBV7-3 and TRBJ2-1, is GAGVSQTPSNKVTEKGKYVELRCDPISGHTALYWYRQSLGQGPEFLIYFQGTGAADDSGLPNDRFFAVRPEGSVSTLKIQRTERGDSAVYLCASQAANSRVQFFGPGTRLTVL.